This TCR beta chain was observed in a study of cytomegalovirus exposure and HLA in healthy donors. Study-wide findings and caveats: In vitro checks showed that three CMV-associated chains really do target CMV antigens. Compared with the roughly 700-donor mean, an Asian-associated ancestry cluster reportedly had fewer N-insertions, according to a later analysis. Researchers had no immune exposure information except CMV serostatus available.

The CDR3 is made up of 11 amino acids. Trimming stripped 6 bases from V and 4 bases from J, with 7 bases between. Looked up from germline, CDR1 is MNHEY and CDR2 is SMNVEV (reference sequence). Despite likely unrecorded immune exposures, the donors were nominally healthy at the time of sampling. This PCR relied on a set of 60 Vbeta primers and 13 Jbeta primers. Clones were sequenced by immunoSEQ multiplex PCR, and TCRdb holds only the in-frame ones, with some missing. The table has about 38,000 clones, roughly 88% seen once. Concerning this clone: Its specificity is unknown.

The chain is built from TRBV27 and TRBJ2-7; D is possibly TRBD1 (5 bases). Sequencing used PBMCs. The TCR sequence derives from a woman aged 40-49 years in good health and CMV-seropositive. CDR3 sequence (DNA): TGTGCCAGCAGCCAGGGTTACGAGCAGTACTTC. Residues: CASSQGYEQYF.